One and the same sample provided the 16 T cell receptor beta chains below, sequenced in a study of cytomegalovirus exposure and HLA in healthy donors. PCR was performed using 60 Vbeta and 13 Jbeta primers. Assay: immunoSEQ multiplex PCR; the TCRdb copy retains only in-frame clones and omits some. This table holds about 170,000 clones, roughly 81% found once. The sequencing input was PBMCs. The receptors here all came from a girl aged 10-17 years in good health and CMV-seropositive.

The chain carries TRBV9 and TRBJ1-6; TRBD1 matches 8 bases. This CDR3 is 14 amino acids long. With 4 bases clipped from V and 11 bases from J, the junction kept 8 bases outside the gene matches. Germline values: CDR1 SGDLS, CDR2 YYNGEE. DNA of the CDR3: TGTGCCAGCAGCTCCCGGACAGGGACTACACCCCTCCACTTT. This sequence encodes CASSSRTGTTPLHF. The complete variable domain, with remaining parts taken from reference TRBV9 and TRBJ1-6, reads DSGVTQTPKHLITATGQRVTLRCSPRSGDLSVYWYQQSLDQGLQFLIQYYNGEERAKGNILERFSAQQFPDLHSELNLSSLELGDSALYFCASSSRTGTTPLHFGNGTRLTVT.

J is TRBJ1-2 and V is TRBV2; 7 nucleotides line up with TRBD1. CDR3 length: 14 residues. V gave up 6 bases and J gave up 1 base; unmatched junction bases: 5. Germline assignment: CDR1 SNHLY and CDR2 FYNNEI. CDR3 bases: TGTGCCAGCAGAGGGGACAGCTATAACTATGGCTACACCTTC. Translation gives CASRGDSYNYGYTF.

The V and J genes are TRBV7-9 and TRBJ1-1, with 8 bases lining up with TRBD1. The CDR3 runs to 17 residues. Trimming removed 2 bases from V and 5 bases from J; junction bases left unmatched: 13. CDR1 is SEHNR, CDR2 FQNEAQ, per germline (reference sequence). CDR3 nucleotide sequence: TGTGCCAGCAGCTTACGGCAGGGGGCATATCGAGAAACTGAAGCTTTCTTT. It is translated as CASSLRQGAYRETEAFF.

The V call is TRBV10-3, the J call TRBJ1-3; unclear D gene. This CDR3 region has 14 residues. Deletions cut 7 bases from V and 4 bases from J, with 14 bases between. The germline CDR1 and CDR2 sequences are ENHRY and SYGVKD. CDR3 DNA sequence: TGTGCCATCACCCCGGAGCCGAGCGGAAACACCATATATTTT. Its protein product is CAITPEPSGNTIYF.

This clone was detected a few times. The J gene is TRBJ2-7, the V gene TRBV2; the match to TRBD2 covers 8 bases. Per the germline V gene, CDR1 is SNHLY and CDR2 is FYNNEI. With V trimmed by 6 bases and J by 4 bases, 14 bases remained unmatched. The CDR3 runs to 16 residues. CDR3 nucleotide sequence: TGTGCCAGCAGAGATCCCGGGGGGGCAAGGATATACGAGCAGTACTTC. Its protein is CASRDPGGARIYEQYF.

The chain recombines TRBV25-1 with TRBJ2-5; a possible D gene is TRBD2 (5 bases). Trimming stripped 7 bases from V and 11 bases from J, with 17 bases between. The CDR3 sequence is 12 residues long. CDR1 MGHDK and CDR2 SYGVNS come from the germline V gene. The CDR3 sequence: CASIDLGRVQYF. CDR3 in DNA: TGTGCCAGCATAGACTTGGGGAGAGTACAGTACTTC.

This rearrangement joins TRBV29-1 to TRBJ1-2; 9 nucleotides align to TRBD1. The germline gives CDR1 SQVTM, CDR2 ANQGSEA. The CDR3 is 14 residues long. V was clipped by 5 bases and J by 3 bases; unmatched bases: 7. CDR3 loop: CSVMGQGEHYGYTF. The CDR3 DNA follows: TGCAGCGTTATGGGACAGGGTGAACACTATGGCTACACCTTC.

The chain has TRBV7-9 and TRBJ1-1, with 11 nucleotides matching TRBD1. This CDR3 region has 16 residues. CDR1 and CDR2 (germline): SEHNR, FQNEAQ (reference sequence). Unmatched junction bases numbered 12, after V lost 3 bases and J lost 9 bases. The DNA for the CDR3 is TGTGCCAGCAGCTTCCATGTGATGGACAGGGGGCTTAAAGCTTTCTTT. This codes for CASSFHVMDRGLKAFF.

V usage is TRBV19 and J usage is TRBJ1-2; possible D gene TRBD1, 5 bases. CDR1 and CDR2 from the germline V gene are LNHDA and SQIVND (reference sequence). V was shortened by 5 bases and J by 7 bases, with 20 bases between the two germline ends. The CDR3 has 15 residues. Here the CDR3 DNA reads TGTGCCAGTAGTTCTAAGGACACCCAGGTTGGTGGCTACACCTTC. This sequence encodes CASSSKDTQVGGYTF.

V and J are TRBV9 and TRBJ2-7; D possibly corresponds to TRBD2 (7 bases). Germline V gene sequence: CDR1 SGDLS, CDR2 YYNGEE. Trimming stripped 0 bases from V and 0 bases from J, with 10 bases between. This CDR3 has 15 residues. The DNA for the CDR3 is TGTGCCAGCAGCGTAGATGGGGGGGCCTCCTACGAGCAGTACTTC. As protein: CASSVDGGASYEQYF.

This chain links TRBV6-5 with TRBJ1-1; D is uncertain. Germline V gives CDR1 MNHEY, CDR2 SVGAGI. Trimming took off 9 bases at V and 1 base at J, with 6 bases between the two ends. The CDR3 has 11 amino acids. The CDR3 sequence is CASRGNTEAFF. The CDR3, as DNA: TGTGCCAGTCGGGGGAACACTGAAGCTTTCTTT.

The CDR3 DNA sequence: TGTGCCAGCAGCAGGACAGGGGTGACTGAAGCTTTCTTT. Translated, it gives CASSRTGVTEAFF. The chain employs TRBV7-9 and TRBJ1-1; 9 bases map to TRBD1. Per the germline V gene, CDR1 is SEHNR and CDR2 is FQNEAQ (reference sequence). The ends lost 5 bases at V and 5 bases at J; junction bases unmatched: 3. The CDR3 has 13 amino acids.

This chain connects TRBV6-1 to TRBJ1-2; TRBD1 aligns across 7 bases. There are 13 residues in the CDR3. Germline CDR1 is MNHNS and CDR2 is SASEGT. V dropped 6 bases and J dropped 8; count of bases not matched to a gene: 9. Here the CDR3 reads CASRKTGTEGYTF. The DNA of the CDR3 is TGTGCCAGCAGGAAGACCGGGACAGAGGGCTACACCTTC.

This clone has only one observation. The gene calls are TRBV28 and TRBJ1-2; D might be TRBD1 (6 bases). Trimming pared 6 bases from V and 0 bases from J, leaving 14 bases between. CDR3 length: 15 amino acids. Germline CDR1 is MDHEN and CDR2 is SYDVKM. The CDR3 loop is CASSLGGAPNYGYTF. CDR3 nucleotide sequence: TGTGCCAGCAGCCTGGGGGGGGCCCCTAACTATGGCTACACCTTC.

The V and J genes are TRBV27 and TRBJ2-2, with 8 bases lining up with TRBD1. Germline lookup yields CDR1 MNHEY and CDR2 SMNVEV (reference sequence). The CDR3 runs 14 residues. After removal of 5 bases from V and 6 bases from J, the junction contained 5 bases not matched to a gene. The CDR3 sequence: CASSIWTGPGELFF. The CDR3 DNA is TGTGCCAGCAGTATTTGGACAGGGCCCGGGGAGCTGTTTTTT.

The CDR3 DNA follows: TGTGCCAGCAGCCCCCCGACAGGGTTGGCTTTCTTT. This gives the protein CASSPPTGLAFF. This chain uses TRBV28 with TRBJ1-1, with 7 bases aligning to TRBD1. The CDR3 length is 12 residues. Germline loops: CDR1 MDHEN, CDR2 SYDVKM. Trimming at V came to 6 bases and at J to 11 bases, leaving 9 bases not matched to a gene. The full variable domain, with the rest looked up from reference TRBV28 and TRBJ1-1, is DVKVTQSSRYLVKRTGEKVFLECVQDMDHENMFWYRQDPGLGLRLIYFSYDVKMKEKGDIPEGYSVSREKKERFSLILESASTNQTSMYLCASSPPTGLAFFGQGTRLTVV.